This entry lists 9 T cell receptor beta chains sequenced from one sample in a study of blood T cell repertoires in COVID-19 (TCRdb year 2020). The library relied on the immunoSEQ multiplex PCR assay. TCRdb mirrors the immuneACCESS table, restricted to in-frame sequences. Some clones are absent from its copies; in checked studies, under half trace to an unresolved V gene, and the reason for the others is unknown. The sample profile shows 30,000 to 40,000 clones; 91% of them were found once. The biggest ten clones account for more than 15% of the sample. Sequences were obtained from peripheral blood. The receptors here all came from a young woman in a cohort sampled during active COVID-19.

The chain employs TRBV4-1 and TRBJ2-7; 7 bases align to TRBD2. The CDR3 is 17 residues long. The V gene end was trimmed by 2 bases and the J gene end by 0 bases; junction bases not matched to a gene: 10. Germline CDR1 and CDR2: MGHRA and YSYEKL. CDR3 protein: CASSQIVSGGSSYEQYF. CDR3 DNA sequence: TGCGCCAGCAGCCAAATCGTTTCTGGCGGGAGCTCCTACGAGCAGTACTTC.

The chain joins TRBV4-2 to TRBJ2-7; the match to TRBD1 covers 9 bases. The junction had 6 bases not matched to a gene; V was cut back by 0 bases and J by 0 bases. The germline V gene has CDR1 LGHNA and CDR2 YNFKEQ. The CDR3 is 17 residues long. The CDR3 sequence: CASSQDRDRVSSYEQYF. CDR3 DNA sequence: TGTGCCAGCAGCCAAGACCGGGACAGGGTGAGCTCCTACGAGCAGTACTTC.

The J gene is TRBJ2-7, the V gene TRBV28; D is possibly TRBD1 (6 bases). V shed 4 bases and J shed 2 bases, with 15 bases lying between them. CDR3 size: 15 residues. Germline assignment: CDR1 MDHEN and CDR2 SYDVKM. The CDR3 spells CASSSTGIPPYEQYF. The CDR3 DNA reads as TGTGCCAGCAGTTCGACAGGAATTCCCCCCTACGAGCAGTACTTC.

Written as DNA, the CDR3 is TGTGCCAGCAGCTTGCCCCGACAGGGGGTAACAGATACGCAGTATTTT. Amino acids: CASSLPRQGVTDTQYF. The chain couples TRBV5-4 to TRBJ2-3; 9 nucleotides agree with TRBD1. V lost 1 base to trimming and J lost 3 bases; unmatched junction nucleotides: 6. The CDR3 is 16 amino acids. Germline assignment: CDR1 SGHNT and CDR2 YYREEE (reference sequence).

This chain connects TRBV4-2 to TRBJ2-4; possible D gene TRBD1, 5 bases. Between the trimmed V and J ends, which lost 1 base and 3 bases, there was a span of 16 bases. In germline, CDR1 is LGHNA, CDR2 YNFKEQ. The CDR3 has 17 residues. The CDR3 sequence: CASSQVRQLGDKNIQYF. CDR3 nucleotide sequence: TGTGCCAGCAGCCAAGTCCGACAGCTTGGGGACAAAAACATTCAGTACTTC.

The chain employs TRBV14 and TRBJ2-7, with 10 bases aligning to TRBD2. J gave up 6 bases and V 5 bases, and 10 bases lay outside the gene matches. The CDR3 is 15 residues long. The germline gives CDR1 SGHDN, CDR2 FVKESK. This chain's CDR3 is CASSEGAGGASEQYF. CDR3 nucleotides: TGTGCCAGCAGCGAGGGAGCGGGAGGGGCTTCCGAGCAGTACTTC. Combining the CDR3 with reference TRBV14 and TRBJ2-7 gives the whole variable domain EAGVTQFPSHSVIEKGQTVTLRCDPISGHDNLYWYRRVMGKEIKFLLHFVKESKQDESGMPNNRFLAERTGGTYSTLKVQPAELEDSGVYFCASSEGAGGASEQYFGPGTRLTVT.

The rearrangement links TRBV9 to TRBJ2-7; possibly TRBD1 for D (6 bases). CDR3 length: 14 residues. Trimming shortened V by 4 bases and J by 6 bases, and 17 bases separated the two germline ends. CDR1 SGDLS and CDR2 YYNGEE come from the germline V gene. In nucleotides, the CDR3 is TGTGCCAGCAGCATCTCAGGGGCCAGGGGCGAGCAGTACTTC. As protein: CASSISGARGEQYF.

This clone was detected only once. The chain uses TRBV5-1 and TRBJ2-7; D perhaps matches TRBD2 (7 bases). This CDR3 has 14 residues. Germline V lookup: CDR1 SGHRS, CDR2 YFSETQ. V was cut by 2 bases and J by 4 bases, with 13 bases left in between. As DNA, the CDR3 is TGCGCCAGCAGCTTCTCGGGGGGCGCTTACGAGCAGTACTTC. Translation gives CASSFSGGAYEQYF. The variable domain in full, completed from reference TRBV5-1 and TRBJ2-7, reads KAGVTQTPRYLIKTRGQQVTLSCSPISGHRSVSWYQQTPGQGLQFLFEYFSETQRNKGNFPGRFSGRQFSNSRSEMNVSTLELGDSALYLCASSFSGGAYEQYFGPGTRLTVT.

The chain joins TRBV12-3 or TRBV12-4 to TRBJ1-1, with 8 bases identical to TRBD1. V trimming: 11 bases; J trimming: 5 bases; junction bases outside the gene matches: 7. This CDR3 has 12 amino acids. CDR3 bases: TGTGCCGCGGCCCAGGGGGCGACTGAAGCTTTCTTT. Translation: CAAAQGATEAFF.